Presented here are 4 T cell receptor beta chains from one specimen sequenced in a study of PD-L1 blockade in urothelial cancer. Data came from immunoSEQ multiplex PCR; TCRdb stores just in-frame clones and leaves some out. The data contain approximately 24,000 clones, approximately 86% of them singletons. Sequencing was performed on PBMCs, taken around atezolizumab (anti-PD-L1) treatment. The receptors come from a man in his 60s with urothelial cancer.

The rearrangement links TRBV28 to TRBJ2-7; the D gene is possibly TRBD2 (5 bases). The germline V gene encodes CDR1 MDHEN and CDR2 SYDVKM. This CDR3 is built from 13 residues. The V gene lost 6 bases and the J gene lost 3 bases, with 12 bases spanning the gap. CDR3: CASREEDLYEQYF. CDR3 coding DNA: TGTGCCAGCAGGGAGGAGGACCTCTACGAGCAGTACTTC.

V usage is TRBV6-4 and J usage is TRBJ1-2; no reliable D call. There are 15 residues in the CDR3. Germline V gene lookup returns CDR1 MRHNA and CDR2 SNTAGT. The germline V and J ends were trimmed by 4 bases and 0 bases, with 12 bases remaining between them. Written as DNA, the CDR3 is TGTGCCAGCAGTGCCGAAACCGGGACTAACTATGGCTACACCTTC. Protein product: CASSAETGTNYGYTF.

This rearrangement joins TRBV9 to TRBJ1-1, with 7 nucleotides matching TRBD1. Germline trimming cut 4 bases from V and 1 base from J; bases unmatched to any gene: 4. This CDR3 contains 14 residues. Germline CDR1 reads SGDLS; CDR2 reads YYNGEE. The CDR3 coding sequence is TGTGCCAGCAGCACAGGGGCGCCGAACACTGAAGCTTTCTTT. Encoded protein: CASSTGAPNTEAFF.

The rearrangement links TRBV6-1 to TRBJ2-7; D is unclear. Germline V gives CDR1 MNHNS, CDR2 SASEGT. CDR3 length equals 14 residues. V lost 10 bases and J 2 bases, leaving 18 bases between the germline ends. CDR3 sequence (DNA): TGTGCCATTTCGCAACTCGGGTTCACCTACGAGCAGTACTTC. It encodes CAISQLGFTYEQYF.